This TCR beta chain was obtained from a study of blood T cell repertoires in COVID-19. The CDR3 contains 14 residues. In germline, CDR1 is MRHNA, CDR2 SNTAGT. With 0 bases removed from V and 5 bases from J, the gap between germline ends came to 11 bases. TCRdb keeps only in-frame clones here, not all; method: immunoSEQ multiplex PCR. The table shows around 89,000 clones, with 80% to 90% occurring only once. The specimen sequenced was peripheral blood. The chain is built from TRBV6-4 and TRBJ2-7; tentatively, D is TRBD1 (6 bases). The receptor comes from a man in his fifties or sixties with acute or convalescent COVID-19. The CDR3 DNA follows: TGTGCCAGCAGTGACTCGACAGGATGTAACGAGCAGTACGTC. This gives the protein CASSDSTGCNEQYV.